This T cell receptor beta chain was sequenced during a study of shared clonotypes between healthy human individuals. The study's findings and limits: A small donor pool kept down the genetic and exposure-history diversity that was represented. Generation probabilities of non-shared clonotypes were lower (relative to those shared by all four donors). Rarefaction demonstrated incomplete sorted-subset sequencing despite large depth. Naive subsets, compared against memory subsets, generally had larger estimated richness values.

As for this clone: No antigen is known for it.

The protocol was immunoSEQ multiplex PCR, while the TCRdb copy is restricted to in-frame clones and leaves out a portion. There are about 1 million clones in the sample; about 75% occur only once, and approximately 1.3% lies in the top ten. Trimming took off 7 bases at V and 10 bases at J, with 19 bases between the two ends. In germline, CDR1 is WNHNN, CDR2 SYGVQD (reference sequence). The CDR3 is 13 residues long. The J gene is TRBJ1-1, the V gene TRBV10-1; D unclear. This clonotype was obtained from a man younger than 30 in good health. Sequences were obtained from memory CD4+ T cells sorted from blood. Described subset: CD45RA-negative fraction. The CDR3 nucleotides are TGCGCCAGCACCCGGTGGTTGTCTGAGGGAGCTTTCTTT. Translating it yields CASTRWLSEGAFF.